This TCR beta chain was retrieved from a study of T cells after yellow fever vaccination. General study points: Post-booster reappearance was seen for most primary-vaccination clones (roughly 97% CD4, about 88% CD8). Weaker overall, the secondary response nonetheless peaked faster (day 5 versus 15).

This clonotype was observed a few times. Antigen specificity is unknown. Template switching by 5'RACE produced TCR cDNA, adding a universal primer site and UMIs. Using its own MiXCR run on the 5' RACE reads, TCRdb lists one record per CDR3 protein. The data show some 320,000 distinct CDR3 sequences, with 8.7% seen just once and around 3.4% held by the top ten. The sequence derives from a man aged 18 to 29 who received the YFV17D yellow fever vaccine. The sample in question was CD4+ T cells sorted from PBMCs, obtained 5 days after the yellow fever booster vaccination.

The CDR3: CASRRTGAETQYF. CDR3 nucleotides: TGTGCCAGCAGACGTACAGGGGCAGAGACCCAGTACTTC. V is TRBV14 and J is TRBJ2-5; 7 nucleotides agree with TRBD1. The CDR3 length is 13 residues. J lost 4 bases, V lost 6 bases, and 5 bases had no gene match. CDR1 and CDR2 (germline): SGHDN, FVKESK.